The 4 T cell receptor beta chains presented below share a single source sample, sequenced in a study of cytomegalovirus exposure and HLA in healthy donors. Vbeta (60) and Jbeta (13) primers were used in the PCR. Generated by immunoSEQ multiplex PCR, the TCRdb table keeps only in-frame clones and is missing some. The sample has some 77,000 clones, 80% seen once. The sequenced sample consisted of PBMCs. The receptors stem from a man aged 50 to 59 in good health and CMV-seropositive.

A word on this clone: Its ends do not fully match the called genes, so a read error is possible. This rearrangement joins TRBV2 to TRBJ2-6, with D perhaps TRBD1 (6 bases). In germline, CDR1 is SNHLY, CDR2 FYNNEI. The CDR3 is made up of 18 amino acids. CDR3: CASSEGRPGVSGANGLTF. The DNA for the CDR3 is TGTGCCAGCAGTGAAGGTCGGCCAGGGGTCTCTGGGGCCAACGGCCTGACTTTC.

CDR3 sequence reads: CASSGGQGRAGANVLTF. The CDR3 DNA is TGTGCCAGCAGTGGGGGACAGGGGAGGGCTGGGGCCAACGTCCTGACTTTC. The chain has TRBV2 and TRBJ2-6; 10 nucleotides line up with TRBD1. The CDR3 has 17 amino acids. V dropped 4 bases and J dropped 2; count of bases not matched to a gene: 5. In germline, CDR1 is SNHLY, CDR2 FYNNEI. Full variable domain (rest looked up from reference TRBV2 and TRBJ2-6): EPEVTQTPSHQVTQMGQEVILRCVPISNHLYFYWYRQILGQKVEFLVSFYNNEISEKSEIFDDQFSVERPDGSNFTLKIRSTKLEDSAMYFCASSGGQGRAGANVLTFGAGSRLTVL.

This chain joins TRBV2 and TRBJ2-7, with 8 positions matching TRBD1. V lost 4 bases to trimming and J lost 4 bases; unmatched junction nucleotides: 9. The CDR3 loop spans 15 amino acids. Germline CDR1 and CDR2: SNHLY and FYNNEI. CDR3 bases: TGTGCCAGCAGTGTTCTGGCAGGGGGCTCTTACGAGCAGTACTTC. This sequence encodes CASSVLAGGSYEQYF.

The chain's CDR3 is CASSLSMEETQYF. CDR3 sequence (DNA): TGCGCCAGCAGCTTGTCTATGGAAGAGACCCAGTACTTC. V and J are TRBV5-1 and TRBJ2-5; D is uncertain. V lost 1 base, J lost 3 bases, and 7 bases lay in between. CDR3 length equals 13 residues. Germline-derived CDR1 and CDR2 are SGHRS and YFSETQ.